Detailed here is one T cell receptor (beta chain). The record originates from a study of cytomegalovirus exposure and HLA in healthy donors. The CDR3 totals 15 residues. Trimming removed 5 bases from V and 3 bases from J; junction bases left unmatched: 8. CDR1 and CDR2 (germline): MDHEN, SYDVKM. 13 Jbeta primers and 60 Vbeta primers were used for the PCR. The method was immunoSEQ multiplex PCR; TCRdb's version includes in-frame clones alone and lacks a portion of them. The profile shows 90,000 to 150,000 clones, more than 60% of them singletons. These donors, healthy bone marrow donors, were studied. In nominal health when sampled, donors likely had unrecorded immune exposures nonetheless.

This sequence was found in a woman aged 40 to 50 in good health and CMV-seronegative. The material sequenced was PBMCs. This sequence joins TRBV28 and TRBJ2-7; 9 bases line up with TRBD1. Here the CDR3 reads CASSAPGQGLYEQYF. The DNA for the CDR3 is TGTGCCAGCAGTGCTCCGGGACAGGGACTCTACGAGCAGTACTTC. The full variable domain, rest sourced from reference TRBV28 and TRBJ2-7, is DVKVTQSSRYLVKRTGEKVFLECVQDMDHENMFWYRQDPGLGLRLIYFSYDVKMKEKGDIPEGYSVSREKKERFSLILESASTNQTSMYLCASSAPGQGLYEQYFGPGTRLTVT.